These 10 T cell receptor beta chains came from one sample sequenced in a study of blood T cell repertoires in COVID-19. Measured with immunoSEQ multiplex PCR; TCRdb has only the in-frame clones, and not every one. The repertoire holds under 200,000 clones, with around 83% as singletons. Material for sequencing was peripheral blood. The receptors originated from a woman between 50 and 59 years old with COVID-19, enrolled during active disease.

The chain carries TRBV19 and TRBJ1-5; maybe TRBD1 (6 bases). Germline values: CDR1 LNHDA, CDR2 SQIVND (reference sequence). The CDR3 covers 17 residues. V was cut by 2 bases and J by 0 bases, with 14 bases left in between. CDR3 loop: CASSIIGGPYSNQPQHF. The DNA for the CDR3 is TGTGCCAGTAGTATAATCGGGGGGCCGTATAGCAATCAGCCCCAGCATTTT.

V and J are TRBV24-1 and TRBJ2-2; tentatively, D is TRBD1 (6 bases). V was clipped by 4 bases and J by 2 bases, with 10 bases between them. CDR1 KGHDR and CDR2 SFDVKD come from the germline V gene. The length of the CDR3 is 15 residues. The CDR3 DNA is TGTGCCACCAGTGAGCGACAGGTTAACACCGGGGAGCTGTTTTTT. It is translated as CATSERQVNTGELFF.

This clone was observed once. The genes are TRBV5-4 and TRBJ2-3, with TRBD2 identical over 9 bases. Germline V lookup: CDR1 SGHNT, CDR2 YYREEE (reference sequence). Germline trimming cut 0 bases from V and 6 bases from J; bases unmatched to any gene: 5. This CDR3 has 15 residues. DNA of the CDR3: TGTGCCAGCAGCTTGGGGGGACTAGCCGCCGATACGCAGTATTTT. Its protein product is CASSLGGLAADTQYF.

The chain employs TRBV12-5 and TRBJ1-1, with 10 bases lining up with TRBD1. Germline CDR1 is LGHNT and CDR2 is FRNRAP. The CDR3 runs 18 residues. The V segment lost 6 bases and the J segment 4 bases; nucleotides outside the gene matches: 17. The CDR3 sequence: CASGIPPTDRGRLTEAFF. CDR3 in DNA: TGTGCTAGTGGGATTCCCCCCACCGACAGGGGGCGCCTCACTGAAGCTTTCTTT.

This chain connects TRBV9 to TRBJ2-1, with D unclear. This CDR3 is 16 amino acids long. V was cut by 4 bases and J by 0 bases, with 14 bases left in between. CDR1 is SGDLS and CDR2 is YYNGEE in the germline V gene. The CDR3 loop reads CASSPRGTYSYNEQFF. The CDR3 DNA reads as TGTGCCAGCAGCCCACGAGGCACCTACTCCTACAATGAGCAGTTCTTC.

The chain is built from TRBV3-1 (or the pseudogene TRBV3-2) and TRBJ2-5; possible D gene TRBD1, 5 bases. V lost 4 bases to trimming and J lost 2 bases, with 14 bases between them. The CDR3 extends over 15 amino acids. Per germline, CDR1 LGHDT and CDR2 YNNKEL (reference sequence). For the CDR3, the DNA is TGTGCCAGCAGCCTACGAACAGGATATCAAGAGACCCAGTACTTC. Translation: CASSLRTGYQETQYF.

CDR3 loop: CASSFRGTEAFF. In DNA, the CDR3 is TGTGCCAGCAGTTTCCGGGGAACTGAAGCTTTCTTT. The gene calls are TRBV28 and TRBJ1-1, with D unclear. Trimming removed 3 bases from V and 5 bases from J, with 7 bases in between. The CDR3 consists of 12 residues. Germline V lookup: CDR1 MDHEN, CDR2 SYDVKM.

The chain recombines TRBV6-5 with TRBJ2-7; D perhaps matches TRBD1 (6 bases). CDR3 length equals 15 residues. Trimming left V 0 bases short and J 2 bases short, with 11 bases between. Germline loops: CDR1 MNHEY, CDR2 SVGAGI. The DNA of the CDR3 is TGTGCCAGCAGTTACTCAGGGACATTGACCTACGAGCAGTACTTC. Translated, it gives CASSYSGTLTYEQYF.

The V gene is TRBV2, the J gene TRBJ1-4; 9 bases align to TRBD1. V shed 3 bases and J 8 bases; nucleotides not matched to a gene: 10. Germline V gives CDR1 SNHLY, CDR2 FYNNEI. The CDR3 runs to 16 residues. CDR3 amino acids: CASSEVQGAGREKLFF. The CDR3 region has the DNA TGTGCCAGCAGTGAGGTACAGGGGGCAGGCAGGGAAAAACTGTTTTTT.

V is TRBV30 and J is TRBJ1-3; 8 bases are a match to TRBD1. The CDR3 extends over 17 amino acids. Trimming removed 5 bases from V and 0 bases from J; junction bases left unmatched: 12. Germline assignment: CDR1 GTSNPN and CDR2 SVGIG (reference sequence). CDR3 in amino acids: CAWADRALTRSGNTIYF. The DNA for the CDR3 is TGTGCCTGGGCGGACAGGGCCTTGACCCGCTCTGGAAACACCATATATTTT.